In this sample, the clone carrying this TCR beta chain turned up a few times. Its antigen remains unidentified. These data are taken from a study of T-cell reconstitution after alpha-beta-depleted transplantation in children. Researchers prepared the TCRbeta library using unique molecular identifiers, the study reports. TCRdb re-analysed the PCR reads in MiXCR, keeping a single row per CDR3 protein. The sample contains a few hundred thousand distinct CDR3 sequences, under 15% of which appear only once. Points from the study as a whole: Several hundred expanded graft clones reportedly were the source of alpha-beta T cells about two months after transplant. In some patients, recipient T cells and intrathymic progenitors surviving conditioning explained high day-60 diversity. By one year post-transplant, T-cell counts and diversity largely arose from T cells that were newly produced.

Germline CDR1 and CDR2: DFQATT and SNEGSKA (reference sequence). The CDR3 sequence is 14 residues long. With V trimmed by 5 bases and J by 4 bases, 5 bases remained unmatched. This sequence originates from a male patient younger than 18 who had a stem cell transplant for acute myeloid leukemia, so the T cells may come from the graft donor. The sample in question was PBMCs, mostly from graft donor cells, obtained 360 days after TCRalphabeta/CD19-depleted stem cell transplant. V is TRBV20-1 and J is TRBJ2-3, with 11 bases identical to TRBD2. The CDR3 DNA is TGCAGTGCTTCCTCTAGCGGGAGGTCAGATACGCAGTATTTT. Translated, it gives CSASSSGRSDTQYF.